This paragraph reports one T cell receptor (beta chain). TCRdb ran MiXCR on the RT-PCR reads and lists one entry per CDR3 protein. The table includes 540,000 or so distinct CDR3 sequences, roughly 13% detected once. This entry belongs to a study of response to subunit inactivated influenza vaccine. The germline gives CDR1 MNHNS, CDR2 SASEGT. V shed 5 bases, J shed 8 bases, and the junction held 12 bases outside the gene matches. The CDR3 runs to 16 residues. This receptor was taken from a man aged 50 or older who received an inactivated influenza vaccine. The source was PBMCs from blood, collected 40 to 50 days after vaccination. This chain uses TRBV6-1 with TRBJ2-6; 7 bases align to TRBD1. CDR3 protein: CASSPPSTGVTNVLTF. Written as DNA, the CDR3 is TGTGCCAGCAGTCCCCCTTCTACAGGGGTAACCAACGTCCTGACTTTC.